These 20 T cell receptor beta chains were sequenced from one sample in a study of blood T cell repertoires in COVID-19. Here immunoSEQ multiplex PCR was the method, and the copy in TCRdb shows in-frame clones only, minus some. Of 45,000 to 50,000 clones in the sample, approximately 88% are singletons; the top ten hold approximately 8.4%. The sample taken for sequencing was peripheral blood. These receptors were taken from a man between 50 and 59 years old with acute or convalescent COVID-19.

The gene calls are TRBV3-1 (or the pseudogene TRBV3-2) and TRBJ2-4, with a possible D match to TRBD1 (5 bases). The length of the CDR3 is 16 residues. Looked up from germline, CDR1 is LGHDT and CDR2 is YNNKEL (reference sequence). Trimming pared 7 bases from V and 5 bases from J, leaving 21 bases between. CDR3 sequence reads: CASISYQNRRQNIQYF. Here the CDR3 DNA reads TGTGCCAGCATCTCCTACCAAAACAGGCGGCAAAACATTCAGTACTTC.

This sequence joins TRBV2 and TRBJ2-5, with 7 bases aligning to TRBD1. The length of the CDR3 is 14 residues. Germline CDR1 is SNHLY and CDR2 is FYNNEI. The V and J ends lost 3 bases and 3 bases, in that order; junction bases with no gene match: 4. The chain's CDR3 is CASSDYRGEETQYF. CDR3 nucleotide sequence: TGTGCCAGCAGTGATTACAGGGGTGAAGAGACCCAGTACTTC.

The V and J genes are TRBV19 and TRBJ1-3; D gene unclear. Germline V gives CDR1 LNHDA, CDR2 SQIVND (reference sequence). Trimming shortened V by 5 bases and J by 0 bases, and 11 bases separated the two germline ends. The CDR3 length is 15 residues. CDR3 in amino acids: CASSYDKYSGNTIYF. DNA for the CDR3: TGTGCCAGTAGTTACGACAAGTACTCTGGAAACACCATATATTTT.

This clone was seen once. CDR3 sequence (DNA): TGTGCCAGCAGCCCAGATCTACAGGGGGCGAAGAATTCACCCCTCCACTTT. Translating gives CASSPDLQGAKNSPLHF. The genes are TRBV5-4 and TRBJ1-6; 9 nucleotides align to TRBD1. Germline V gene lookup returns CDR1 SGHNT and CDR2 YYREEE (reference sequence). The trim removed 4 bases at V and 7 bases at J, leaving 12 bases unmatched. CDR3 size: 17 residues. The entire variable domain, with the rest obtained from reference TRBV5-4 and TRBJ1-6, is as follows: ETGVTQSPTHLIKTRGQQVTLRCSSQSGHNTVSWYQQALGQGPQFIFQYYREEENGRGNFPPRFSGLQFPNYSSELNVNALELDDSALYLCASSPDLQGAKNSPLHFGNGTRLTVT.

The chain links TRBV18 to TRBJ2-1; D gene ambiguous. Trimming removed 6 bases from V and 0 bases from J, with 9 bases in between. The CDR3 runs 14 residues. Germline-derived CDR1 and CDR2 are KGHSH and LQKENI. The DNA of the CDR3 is TGTGCCAGCTCTGAGGCGAGCTCCTACAATGAGCAGTTCTTC. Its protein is CASSEASSYNEQFF.

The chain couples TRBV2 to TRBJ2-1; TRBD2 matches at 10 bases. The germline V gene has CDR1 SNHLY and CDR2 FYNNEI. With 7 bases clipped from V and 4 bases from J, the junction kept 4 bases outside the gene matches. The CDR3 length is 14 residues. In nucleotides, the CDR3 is TGTGCCAGCACACTAGCGGGACTTTACAATGAGCAGTTCTTC. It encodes CASTLAGLYNEQFF.

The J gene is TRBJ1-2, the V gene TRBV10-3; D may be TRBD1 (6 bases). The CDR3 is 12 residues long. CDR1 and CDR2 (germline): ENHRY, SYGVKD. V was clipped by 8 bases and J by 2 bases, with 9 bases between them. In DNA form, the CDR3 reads TGTGCCATCGCGCAGGGGAACTATGGCTACACCTTC. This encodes CAIAQGNYGYTF.

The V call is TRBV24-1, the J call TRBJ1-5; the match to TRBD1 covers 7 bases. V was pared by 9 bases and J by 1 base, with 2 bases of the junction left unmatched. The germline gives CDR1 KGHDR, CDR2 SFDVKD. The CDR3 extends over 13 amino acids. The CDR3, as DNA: TGTGCCACCCAGGACAGGAGCAATCAGCCCCAGCATTTT. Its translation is CATQDRSNQPQHF.

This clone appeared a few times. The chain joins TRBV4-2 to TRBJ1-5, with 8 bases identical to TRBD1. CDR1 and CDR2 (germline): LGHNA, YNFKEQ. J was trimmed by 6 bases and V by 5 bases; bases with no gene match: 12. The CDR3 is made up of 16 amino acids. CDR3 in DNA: TGTGCCAGCAGCGCCTACACGACAGGGGAATTTCAGCCCCAGCATTTT. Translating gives CASSAYTTGEFQPQHF.

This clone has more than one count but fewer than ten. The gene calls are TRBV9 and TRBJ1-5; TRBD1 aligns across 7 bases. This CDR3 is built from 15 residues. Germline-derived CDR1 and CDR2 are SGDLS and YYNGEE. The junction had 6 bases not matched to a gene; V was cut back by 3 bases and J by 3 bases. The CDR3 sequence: CASSATGTANQPQHF. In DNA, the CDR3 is TGTGCCAGCAGCGCAACTGGGACAGCCAATCAGCCCCAGCATTTT.

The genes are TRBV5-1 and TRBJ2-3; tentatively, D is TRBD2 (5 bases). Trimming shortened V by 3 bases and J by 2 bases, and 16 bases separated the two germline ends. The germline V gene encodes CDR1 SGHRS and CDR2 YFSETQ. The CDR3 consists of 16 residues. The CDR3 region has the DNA TGCGCCAGCAGCTCCGGGGAGTTGGACCTCACAGATACGCAGTATTTT. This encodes CASSSGELDLTDTQYF.

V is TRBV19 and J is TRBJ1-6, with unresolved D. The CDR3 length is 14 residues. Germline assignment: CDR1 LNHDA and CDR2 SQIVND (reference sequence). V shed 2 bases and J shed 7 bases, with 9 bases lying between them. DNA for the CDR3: TGTGCCAGTAGTATAAGGAGGATCAATTCACCCCTCCACTTT. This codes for CASSIRRINSPLHF.

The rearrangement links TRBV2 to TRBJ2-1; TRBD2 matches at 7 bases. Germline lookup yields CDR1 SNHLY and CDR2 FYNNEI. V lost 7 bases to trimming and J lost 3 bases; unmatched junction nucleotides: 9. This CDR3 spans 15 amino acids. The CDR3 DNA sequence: TGTGCCAGCATTGAGAGTAGCGGGCACTACAATGAGCAGTTCTTC. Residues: CASIESSGHYNEQFF.

CDR3 amino acids: CASSEALGGSSNQPQHF. The CDR3 region has the DNA TGTGCCAGCAGTGAAGCGCTCGGAGGGTCTAGCAATCAGCCCCAGCATTTT. The chain has TRBV2 and TRBJ1-5; D ambiguous. V lost 0 bases, J lost 0 bases, and 12 bases lay in between. The CDR3 has 17 amino acids. Germline assignment: CDR1 SNHLY and CDR2 FYNNEI.

The chain's CDR3 is CASSLVRTSTDTQYF. The CDR3 DNA reads as TGCGCCAGCAGCTTGGTGCGCACTAGCACAGATACGCAGTATTTT. The V and J genes are TRBV5-1 and TRBJ2-3; D gene unclear. Between the trimmed V and J ends, which lost 0 bases and 0 bases, there was a span of 8 bases. CDR3 length equals 15 residues. CDR1 and CDR2 (germline): SGHRS, YFSETQ.

The CDR3 here is CATAAGDTQYF. For the CDR3, the DNA is TGTGCCACCGCGGCAGGGGATACGCAGTATTTT. V is TRBV19 and J is TRBJ2-3; tentatively, D is TRBD1 (5 bases). With 10 bases removed from V and 6 bases from J, the gap between germline ends came to 11 bases. CDR3 length equals 11 residues. Germline CDR1 and CDR2: LNHDA and SQIVND (reference sequence).

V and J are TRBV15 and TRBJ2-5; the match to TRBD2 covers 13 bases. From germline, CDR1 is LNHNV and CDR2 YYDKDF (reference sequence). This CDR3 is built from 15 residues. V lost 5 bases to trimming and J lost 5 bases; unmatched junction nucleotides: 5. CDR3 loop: CATSPWTSGSETQYF. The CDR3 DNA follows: TGTGCCACCAGCCCATGGACTAGCGGGAGTGAGACCCAGTACTTC.

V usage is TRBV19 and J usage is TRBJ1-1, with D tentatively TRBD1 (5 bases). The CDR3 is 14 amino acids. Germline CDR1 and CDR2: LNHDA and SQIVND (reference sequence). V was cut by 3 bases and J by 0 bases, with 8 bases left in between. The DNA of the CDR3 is TGTGCCAGTAGTATGGAGACAGTGAACACTGAAGCTTTCTTT. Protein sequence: CASSMETVNTEAFF.

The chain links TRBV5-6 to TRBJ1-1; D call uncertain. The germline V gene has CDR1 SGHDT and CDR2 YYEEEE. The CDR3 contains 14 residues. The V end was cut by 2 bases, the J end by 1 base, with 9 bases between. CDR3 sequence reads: CASSLPEKNTEAFF. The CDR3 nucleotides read TGTGCCAGCAGCTTACCAGAAAAGAACACTGAAGCTTTCTTT. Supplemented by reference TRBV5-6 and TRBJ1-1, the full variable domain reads DAGVTQSPTHLIKTRGQQVTLRCSPKSGHDTVSWYQQALGQGPQFIFQYYEEEERQRGNFPDRFSGHQFPNYSSELNVNALLLGDSALYLCASSLPEKNTEAFFGQGTRLTVV.

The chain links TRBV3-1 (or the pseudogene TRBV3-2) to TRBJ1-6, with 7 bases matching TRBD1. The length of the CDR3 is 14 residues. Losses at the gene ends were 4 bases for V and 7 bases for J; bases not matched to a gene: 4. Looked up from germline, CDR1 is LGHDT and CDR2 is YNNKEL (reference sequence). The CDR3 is CASSLRDSNSPLHF. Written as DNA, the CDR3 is TGTGCCAGCAGCCTACGGGACAGCAATTCACCCCTCCACTTT.